This T cell receptor (beta chain) emerged from a study of blood T cells in healthy people across ages. Whole-study findings and limits: Long-lived and aged donors differed, with more naive CD4+ cells and higher diversity in the long-lived. For the donors, CMV status was unknown and possibly confounded expanded clonotype changes.

At least 5 micrograms of total RNA were extracted per sample. Trimming cost V 2 bases and J 9 bases, with 7 bases left between them. In germline, CDR1 is DFQATT, CDR2 SNEGSKA (reference sequence). The length of the CDR3 is 10 residues. Concerning this clonotype: The antigen is not known. Since a much larger clone is just one base distant, this may be a read error.

A J-beta primer mix and a sample-barcoded 5' primer were used in a second PCR of roughly 7 to 12 cycles. A template-switch adaptor with 12 random nucleotides tagged each cDNA molecule. One entry per CDR3 protein, called by TCRdb with MiXCR from the 5' RACE reads. The table records some 900,000 distinct CDR3 sequences, about 44% of them present only once. V and J are TRBV20-1 and TRBJ1-1; D not certain. The TCR originated in a man aged 25 to 45 in good health. The source material was blood. Written as DNA, the CDR3 is TGCAGTGCTAGAAGATGGCAAGCTTTCTTT. Amino acids: CSARRWQAFF.